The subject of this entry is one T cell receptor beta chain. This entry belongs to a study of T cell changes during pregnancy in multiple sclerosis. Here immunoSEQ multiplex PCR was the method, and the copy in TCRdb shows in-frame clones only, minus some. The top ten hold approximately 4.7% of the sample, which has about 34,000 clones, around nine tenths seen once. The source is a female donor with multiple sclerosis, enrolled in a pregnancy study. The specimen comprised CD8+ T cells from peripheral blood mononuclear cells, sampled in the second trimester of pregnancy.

Here the CDR3 reads CASSLGDRAYYGYTF. The CDR3 bases are TGTGCCAGCAGCTTGGGGGACAGGGCCTACTATGGCTACACCTTC. The J gene is TRBJ1-2, the V gene TRBV13, with TRBD1 matching over 9 bases. The V segment lost 3 bases and the J segment 3 bases; nucleotides outside the gene matches: 5. The CDR3 totals 15 residues. Germline loops: CDR1 PRHDT, CDR2 FYEKMQ (reference sequence).